This T cell receptor beta chain was sequenced for a study of blood T cell repertoires in COVID-19. Study-level information: COVID-19 samples collected from the United States, Italy and Spain covered acute and convalescent phases. T cells, B-cell-depleted T cells, or PBMCs supplied cDNA or gDNA.

Authors' analysis steps: Amplification of reference gene primers was used by the study to estimate nucleated cell counts. The repertoire was sequenced with immunoSEQ multiplex PCR; TCRdb's copy has only in-frame clones and lacks some. V and J calls plus clone size are reproduced from that table; the DNA served to infer D and trimming. The profile shows 200,000 to 300,000 clones, around 92% of them singletons. Seattle patients were enrolled during active infection and followed longitudinally. The TCR was taken from a person aged 18-29 years with COVID-19, enrolled during active disease. What was sequenced was peripheral blood.

CDR3 amino acids: CASSGPSSTYNEQFF. The CDR3 bases are TGTGCCAGCAGTGGGCCAAGCTCCACCTACAATGAGCAGTTCTTC. V and J are TRBV4-2 and TRBJ2-1, with D unresolved. Trimming stripped 6 bases from V and 2 bases from J, with 14 bases between. CDR3 length: 15 amino acids. Germline CDR1 is LGHNA and CDR2 is YNFKEQ.